This TCR beta chain was observed in a study of cytotoxic CD8 clonotypes in ibrutinib-treated CLL. As for the study in general: Collecting the response samples happened after a median approximately twelve months of treatment, with a range of 6 to 36.

CDR1 and CDR2 from the germline V gene are MDHEN and SYDVKM. V was shortened by 2 bases and J by 2 bases, with 31 bases between the two germline ends. CDR3 length equals 21 residues. Repertoires were generated with immunoSEQ multiplex PCR, while TCRdb's copy carries only in-frame clones and drops some. This table holds more than 110,000 clones, 80% found once. This clone was seen just once. The chain is built from TRBV28 and TRBJ2-7; D could derive from TRBD1 or TRBD2 (7 bases each). This sequence originates from a human donor with chronic lymphocytic leukemia. The sample consisted of PBMCs, taken after 36 months of ibrutinib treatment. In DNA, the CDR3 is TGTGCCAGCAGTTTAAAAGGGGCAGGGGGTACGACTAGCCTCCACCCCTACGAGCAGTACTTC. Translated: CASSLKGAGGTTSLHPYEQYF. The full variable domain, its missing parts supplied by reference TRBV28 and TRBJ2-7, is DVKVTQSSRYLVKRTGEKVFLECVQDMDHENMFWYRQDPGLGLRLIYFSYDVKMKEKGDIPEGYSVSREKKERFSLILESASTNQTSMYLCASSLKGAGGTTSLHPYEQYFGPGTRLTVT.